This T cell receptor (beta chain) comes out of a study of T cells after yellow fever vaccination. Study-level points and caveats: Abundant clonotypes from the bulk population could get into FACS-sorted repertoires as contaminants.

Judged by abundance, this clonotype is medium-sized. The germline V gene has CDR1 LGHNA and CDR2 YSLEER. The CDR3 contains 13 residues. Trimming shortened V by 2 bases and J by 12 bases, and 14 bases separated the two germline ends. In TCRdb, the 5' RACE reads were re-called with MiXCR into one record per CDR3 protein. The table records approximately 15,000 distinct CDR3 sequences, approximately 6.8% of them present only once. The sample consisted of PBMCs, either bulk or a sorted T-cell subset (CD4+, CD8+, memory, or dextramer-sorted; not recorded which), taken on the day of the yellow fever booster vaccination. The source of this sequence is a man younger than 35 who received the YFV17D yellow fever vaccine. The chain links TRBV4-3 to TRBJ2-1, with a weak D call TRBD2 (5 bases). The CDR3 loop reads CASSQSPMAGQFF. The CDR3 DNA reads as TGCGCCAGCAGCCAAAGCCCCATGGCGGGGCAGTTCTTC.